These T cell receptor beta chains were read from a single sample in a study of cytomegalovirus exposure and HLA in healthy donors. The assay was immunoSEQ multiplex PCR, and TCRdb's table has in-frame clones only and misses some. The table includes some 170,000 clones, just under 80% detected once. The sample consisted of PBMCs. These receptors were collected from a female donor in good health and CMV-seronegative. Each CDR3 is given with its conserved first and last residue. D genes are given only for firm matches. Some rows mark clone size as missing; the rest say once, few, many or name a class of expanded clone.

CDR3 DNA | CDR3 protein | J gene | clone size | D gene | CDR3 length | V gene
TGTGCCAGCTCACCACTAAGGGGTCGCGTAGCGGGGGGGCTTCGGACAGATACGCAGTATTTT | CASSPLRGRVAGGLRTDTQYF | TRBJ2-3 | . | TRBD2 | 21 | TRBV18
TGTGCCAGCAGTGAAACCACAGGGACTGGGGCCAACGTCCTGACTTTC | CASSETTGTGANVLTF | TRBJ2-6 | . | . | 16 | TRBV2
TGTGCCAGCCTGAAGGAACTAGCGTTAAACAATGAGCAGTTCTTC | CASLKELALNNEQFF | TRBJ2-1 | . | TRBD2 | 15 | TRBV7-2
TGTGCCAGCAGTCCAAACAGGGGAATCTCCTACAATGAGCAGTTCTTC | CASSPNRGISYNEQFF | TRBJ2-1 | once | TRBD1 | 16 | TRBV7-3
TGTGCCAGCAGCTTAGCGGCGCTAACTAGCGGGGGTTACGAGCAGTACTTC | CASSLAALTSGGYEQYF | TRBJ2-7 | . | TRBD2 | 17 | TRBV7-9
TGTGCCAGCAGGCCGGGAGCGGCCTATGGCTACACCTTC | CASRPGAAYGYTF | TRBJ1-2 | . | . | 13 | TRBV6-5
TGTGCCATCAGTCCCGCGGGGGGGAACACTGAAGCTTTCTTT | CAISPAGGNTEAFF | TRBJ1-1 | . | . | 14 | TRBV10-3
TGCAGCGGGGGTGGGGGGTTCGACAATGAGCAGTTCTTC | CSGGGGFDNEQFF | TRBJ2-1 | . | . | 13 | TRBV29-1
TGTGCCTGGAGTCCGTGGACAGGGAAGAGCAATCAGCCCCAGCATTTT | CAWSPWTGKSNQPQHF | TRBJ1-5 | . | TRBD1 | 16 | TRBV30
TGTGCCAGCAGCTTGGCCAGCGGGGGGGCCAATGAGCAGTTCTTC | CASSLASGGANEQFF | TRBJ2-1 | . | TRBD2 | 15 | TRBV5-5
TGTGCCAGCAGCCCCATTACACAGTTGAATTCACCCCTCCACTTT | CASSPITQLNSPLHF | TRBJ1-6 | few | . | 15 | TRBV7-9
TGTGCCAGCAGCTTAATAGCGGGGGGTTCCTACAATGAGCAGTTCTTC | CASSLIAGGSYNEQFF | TRBJ2-1 | . | TRBD2 | 16 | TRBV7-2
TGTGCCAGCCGATTAGCGGGGGGGAGCGAGACCCAGTACTTC | CASRLAGGSETQYF | TRBJ2-5 | . | TRBD2 | 14 | TRBV4-2
TGTGCCAGCGGGTACCCTTCGCAAGGGGGTGAGTGGCAGTACTTC | CASGYPSQGGEWQYF | TRBJ2-7 | few | . | 15 | TRBV7-9
TGCGCCAGCAGCCAAGGGCTAGCGGCCGTTATAGAGACCCAGTACTTC | CASSQGLAAVIETQYF | TRBJ2-5 | . | TRBD2 | 16 | TRBV4-1
TGTGCCAGCAGCTTGGGACTAGCGGGGGAGCAGTTCTTC | CASSLGLAGEQFF | TRBJ2-1 | . | TRBD2 | 13 | TRBV9
TGCAGCTCCGAGGTCGGGACACCCTACAATGAGCAGTTCTTC | CSSEVGTPYNEQFF | TRBJ2-1 | . | . | 14 | TRBV29-1
TGTGCCAGCAGTGTGGCGGGTGGCTACACCTTC | CASSVAGGYTF | TRBJ1-2 | . | . | 11 | TRBV6-5
TGTGCCAGTAGTCCCCGGACACTTGGTCGTGAAGAGACCCAGTACTTC | CASSPRTLGREETQYF | TRBJ2-5 | . | . | 16 | TRBV19
TGCGCCAGCAGCTTACGTTGGACAGGGTCCCCCGGGGAGCTGTTTTTT | CASSLRWTGSPGELFF | TRBJ2-2 | once | TRBD1 | 16 | TRBV5-1
TGTGCCAGCAGCGAGACAGGGGGGGCCAGGTACCATGAGCAGTTCTTC | CASSETGGARYHEQFF | TRBJ2-1 | . | TRBD1 | 16 | TRBV5-6
TGTGCCAGCAGCTCGACTATCTTATTGCCCGGGACTAGGGCTTACGAGCAGTACTTC | CASSSTILLPGTRAYEQYF | TRBJ2-7 | . | TRBD2 | 19 | TRBV7-2
TGTGCCAGCAGTTATATCGGCGGGGGGGCAGATACGCAGTATTTT | CASSYIGGGADTQYF | TRBJ2-3 | once | TRBD2 | 15 | TRBV6-5
TGCGCCAGCAGCTTAGGGGGGGGCAATCAGCCCCAGCATTTT | CASSLGGGNQPQHF | TRBJ1-5 | . | . | 14 | TRBV5-1
TGTGCCAGCAGTCCAGGGTTGGATACGCAGTATTTT | CASSPGLDTQYF | TRBJ2-3 | . | . | 12 | TRBV2
TGTGCCAGCAGTGAACCAGCGGGCGCCACAGATACGCAGTATTTT | CASSEPAGATDTQYF | TRBJ2-3 | . | . | 15 | TRBV2
TGCGCCAGCAGCTTGACCCAGGGGCCCTACGAGCAGTACTTC | CASSLTQGPYEQYF | TRBJ2-7 | . | . | 14 | TRBV5-1
TGTGCCAGCCGACTTCAGACCCAGTACTTC | CASRLQTQYF | TRBJ2-5 | . | . | 10 | TRBV2
TGTGCTAGTGGTTTAGCCATAGGGACAGGAGAAGCTTACCAGCAGTACTTC | CASGLAIGTGEAYQQYF | TRBJ2-7 | . | TRBD1 | 17 | TRBV12-5
TGTGCCAGTACCCCCGGCGGGAGCGCAGATACGCAGTATTTT | CASTPGGSADTQYF | TRBJ2-3 | . | TRBD2 | 14 | TRBV19
TGTGCCAGCAGCGAACCAGGCGGGGCCAACGTCCTGACTTTC | CASSEPGGANVLTF | TRBJ2-6 | . | . | 14 | TRBV21-1
TGTGCCAGTCGTGGAGGGGCCGATAATGAAAAACTGTTTTTT | CASRGGADNEKLFF | TRBJ1-4 | . | . | 14 | TRBV2
TGTGCCTGGAGTGTACGCTGGGGAGGCAACACCTACGAGCAGTACTTC | CAWSVRWGGNTYEQYF | TRBJ2-7 | few | . | 16 | TRBV30
TGTGCCAGAAGCTTGATTGGACAGACTTTC | CARSLIGQTF | TRBJ2-6 | . | . | 10 | TRBV5-3
TGTGCCAGCAGCTCCGGGACAAATTCACCCCTCCACTTT | CASSSGTNSPLHF | TRBJ1-6 | . | . | 13 | TRBV6-1
TGCGCCAGCAGCCCGGGACCCTTAGGGGGAGAGACCCAGTACTTC | CASSPGPLGGETQYF | TRBJ2-5 | . | . | 15 | TRBV5-1
TGTGCCAGCAGCCGAACCGGGACTTCTGACTATGGCTACACCTTC | CASSRTGTSDYGYTF | TRBJ1-2 | once | . | 15 | TRBV14
TGTGCCAGCAGACCGAGTGGGGGGAATGGGGAGCAGTACTTC | CASRPSGGNGEQYF | TRBJ2-7 | once | . | 14 | TRBV28
TGTGCCAGCCGTCCCGGGACAGGTGACTATGGCTACACCTTC | CASRPGTGDYGYTF | TRBJ1-2 | . | TRBD1 | 14 | TRBV19
TGTGCCAGCAGCCTCACAGCCTACGAGCAGTACTTC | CASSLTAYEQYF | TRBJ2-7 | . | . | 12 | TRBV7-2
TGTGCCAGCAGCCATCTATTGGCCAACGTCCTGACTTTC | CASSHLLANVLTF | TRBJ2-6 | . | . | 13 | TRBV14
TGTGCCAGCAGCTCGGTACGACGACTAGCGGGAGTCTCCTACAATGAGCAGTTCTTC | CASSSVRRLAGVSYNEQFF | TRBJ2-1 | few | TRBD2 | 19 | TRBV5-6
TGTGCCAGCAGCTTAGTCCCCCCCTATGACAACAACCTGGGTGAGCAGTTCTTC | CASSLVPPYDNNLGEQFF | TRBJ2-1 | . | . | 18 | TRBV7-7
TGTTCCAGCAGCTCCAGGGACAGGACGAACACCGGGGAGCTGTTTTTT | CSSSSRDRTNTGELFF | TRBJ2-2 | . | TRBD1 | 16 | TRBV7-9
TGTGCCAGCAGTTCCCCCCTAGCGGGAGTTTCCAAGAGCACAGATACGCAGTATTTT | CASSSPLAGVSKSTDTQYF | TRBJ2-3 | few | TRBD2 | 19 | TRBV28
TGTGCCACCAGCAGAGATCAAGGGGGTGGCTACACCTTC | CATSRDQGGGYTF | TRBJ1-2 | . | . | 13 | TRBV15
TGTGCCAGCAGTGTACAGGGTGTAAAGTCCGACGAGCAGTACTTC | CASSVQGVKSDEQYF | TRBJ2-7 | few | . | 15 | TRBV2
TGTGCCTGGAGTGTCCAGGGACTCCTGTTTTTT | CAWSVQGLLFF | TRBJ1-4 | . | . | 11 | TRBV30
TGTGCCAGCAGTTTAGGGGGGGGCAGAGGCAATCAGCCCCAGCATTTT | CASSLGGGRGNQPQHF | TRBJ1-5 | few | . | 16 | TRBV27
TGTGCCAGCAGTTACTCATACAGCGGGGGGATAATCTTGTTCTTC | CASSYSYSGGIILFF | TRBJ2-1 | . | TRBD2 | 15 | TRBV6-5
TGTGCCAGCAGCGCCCAGGGGGTCGGCTACACCTTC | CASSAQGVGYTF | TRBJ1-2 | . | TRBD1 | 12 | TRBV5-4